Below, one T cell receptor (beta chain) is given with its context. The germline CDR1 and CDR2 sequences are ENHRY and SYGVKD. CDR3 size: 14 residues. Trimming took off 3 bases at V and 0 bases at J, with 8 bases between the two ends. These data belong to a study of blood T cells in healthy people across ages. A second 7 to 11 cycle PCR used barcoded and J-beta primers. TCRdb re-derived calls from the 5' RACE reads in MiXCR, one entry per CDR3 protein. The sample shows fewer than 900,000 distinct CDR3 sequences, roughly 43% of them seen only once. Per sample, extraction of total RNA gave at least 5.5 micrograms in every case.

The sequencing input was blood. This TCR derives from an older woman in good health. The chain couples TRBV10-3 to TRBJ1-1; D possibly corresponds to TRBD1 (6 bases). For the CDR3, the DNA is TGTGCCATCAGTGATCGGGACATGAACACTGAAGCTTTCTTT. Its protein product is CAISDRDMNTEAFF.